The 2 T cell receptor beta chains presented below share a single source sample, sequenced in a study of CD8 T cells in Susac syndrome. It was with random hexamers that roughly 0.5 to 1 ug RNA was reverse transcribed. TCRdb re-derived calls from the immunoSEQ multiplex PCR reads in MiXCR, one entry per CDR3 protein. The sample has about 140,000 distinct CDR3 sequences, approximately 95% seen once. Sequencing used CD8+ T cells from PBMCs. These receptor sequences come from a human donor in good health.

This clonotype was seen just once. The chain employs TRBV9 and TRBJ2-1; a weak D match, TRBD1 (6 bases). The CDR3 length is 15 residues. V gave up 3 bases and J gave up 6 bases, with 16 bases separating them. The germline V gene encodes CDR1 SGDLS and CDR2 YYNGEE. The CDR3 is CASSAGTLSTNEQFF. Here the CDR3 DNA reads TGTGCCAGCAGCGCCGGGACATTATCAACCAATGAGCAGTTCTTC.

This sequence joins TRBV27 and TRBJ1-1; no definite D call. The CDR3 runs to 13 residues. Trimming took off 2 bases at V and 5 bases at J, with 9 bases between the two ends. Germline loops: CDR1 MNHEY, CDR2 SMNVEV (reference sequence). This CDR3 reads CASSLVAGTEAFF. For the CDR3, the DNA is TGTGCCAGCAGTTTAGTGGCCGGAACTGAAGCTTTCTTT.